Below are 24 T cell receptor beta chains sequenced from a single sample in a study of CD8 T cells in ankylosing spondylitis. MiXCR, applied by TCRdb to the 5' RACE reads, yields one record per CDR3 protein. The sample includes roughly 160,000 distinct CDR3 sequences, 9.8% seen only once; the top ten take over 12%. Sequencing was done on a sample of blood, either unsorted or a sorted T cell fraction (not recorded which). Receptors originate from a female donor with ankylosing spondylitis or in good health (not recorded which).

This clonotype appeared a few times. The rearrangement joins TRBV28 to TRBJ2-7; unclear D gene. The germline gives CDR1 MDHEN, CDR2 SYDVKM. V gave up 6 bases and J gave up 4 bases, with 7 bases separating them. The CDR3 totals 11 residues. CDR3 protein: CASSHLYEQYF. CDR3 DNA: TGTGCCAGCAGCCATCTATACGAGCAGTACTTC. The full variable domain, in which reference TRBV28 and TRBJ2-7 provide the parts outside the CDR3, is DVKVTQSSRYLVKRTGEKVFLECVQDMDHENMFWYRQDPGLGLRLIYFSYDVKMKEKGDIPEGYSVSREKKERFSLILESASTNQTSMYLCASSHLYEQYFGPGTRLTVT.

The sample holds many counts of this clonotype. This rearrangement joins TRBV4-2 to TRBJ1-1; TRBD1 agrees at 7 bases. CDR1 LGHNA and CDR2 YNFKEQ come from the germline V gene. J lost 12 bases, V lost 3 bases, and 16 bases had no gene match. The length of the CDR3 is 15 residues. CDR3 loop: CASSQVGQEVLGTFF. As DNA, the CDR3 is TGTGCCAGCAGCCAGGTCGGACAGGAGGTTTTGGGAACTTTCTTT.

This clonotype was seen many times. The J gene is TRBJ2-5, the V gene TRBV5-1; either TRBD1 or TRBD2 may supply D (5 bases each). Germline CDR1 and CDR2: SGHRS and YFSETQ. CDR3 size: 13 residues. V lost 3 bases to trimming and J lost 3 bases, with 9 bases between them. This chain's CDR3 is CASSSGPKETQYF. The CDR3 nucleotides are TGCGCCAGCAGCTCGGGACCGAAAGAGACCCAGTACTTC.

This clonotype was counted between two and nine times. V and J are TRBV2 and TRBJ1-4, with TRBD1 matching over 8 bases. The trim removed 7 bases at V and 10 bases at J, leaving 11 bases unmatched. The CDR3 has 14 residues. From germline, CDR1 is SNHLY and CDR2 FYNNEI. CDR3 in amino acids: CASKNGQGEGKLFF. In nucleotides, the CDR3 is TGTGCCAGCAAAAATGGACAGGGTGAGGGAAAACTGTTTTTT. Looking up the rest from reference TRBV2 and TRBJ1-4 gives the full variable domain: EPEVTQTPSHQVTQMGQEVILRCVPISNHLYFYWYRQILGQKVEFLVSFYNNEISEKSEIFDDQFSVERPDGSNFTLKIRSTKLEDSAMYFCASKNGQGEGKLFFGSGTQLSVL.

This chain links TRBV20-1 with TRBJ2-1, with TRBD2 matching over 8 bases. Germline V gene data show CDR1 as DFQATT and CDR2 as SNEGSKA (reference sequence). V lost 0 bases to trimming and J lost 3 bases; unmatched junction nucleotides: 7. There are 16 residues in the CDR3. The CDR3 bases are TGCAGTGCTAGAGATGAAGGCGGGGGGCGCTACAATGAGCAGTTCTTC. Translated, it gives CSARDEGGGRYNEQFF.

In its sample, this clonotype was seen a few times. V usage is TRBV24-1 and J usage is TRBJ2-7; TRBD2 matches 7 bases. V shed 2 bases, J shed 0 bases, and the junction held 3 bases outside the gene matches. The CDR3 consists of 15 residues. In germline, CDR1 is KGHDR, CDR2 SFDVKD. The CDR3: CATSDSRESSYEQYF. The CDR3 DNA follows: TGTGCCACCAGTGATTCGCGGGAGAGCTCCTACGAGCAGTACTTC.

In its sample, this clonotype was seen a few times. The chain joins TRBV7-2 to TRBJ2-7, with D possibly called TRBD1 or TRBD2 (5 bases each). Trimming stripped 3 bases from V and 2 bases from J, with 14 bases between. The length of the CDR3 is 15 residues. Germline assignment: CDR1 SGHTA and CDR2 FQGNSA. The CDR3 bases are TGTGCCAGCAGCTTTGATGGGCAGGGAGCCTACGAGCAGTACTTC. This sequence encodes CASSFDGQGAYEQYF.

The V gene is TRBV20-1, the J gene TRBJ1-2; TRBD1 is a possible D gene (5 bases). The CDR3 is 12 residues long. The V end was cut by 6 bases, the J end by 5 bases, with 13 bases between. Germline CDR1 DFQATT, CDR2 SNEGSKA (reference sequence). CDR3 amino acids: CSADGTDYGYTF. Written as DNA, the CDR3 is TGCAGTGCGGACGGGACGGATTATGGCTACACCTTC.

This clonotype was found a few times. This chain connects TRBV2 to TRBJ2-7; weak D call: TRBD2 (6 bases). This CDR3 is 12 amino acids long. From germline, CDR1 is SNHLY and CDR2 FYNNEI. Deletions cut 6 bases from V and 4 bases from J, with 10 bases between. The CDR3 DNA sequence: TGTGCCAGCAGGGAGACTAGGTACGAGCAGTACTTC. Protein product: CASRETRYEQYF.

This clonotype has only a few counts. The chain links TRBV5-6 to TRBJ2-1, with TRBD2 matching 14 bases. Unmatched junction bases numbered 10, after V lost 3 bases and J lost 8 bases. CDR3 length: 17 residues. The V gene's germline CDR1 is SGHDT and CDR2 YYEEEE. CDR3 bases: TGTGCCAGCAGCTCCAACCCGGGACTAGCGGGAGCCCATGAGCAGTTCTTC. Protein: CASSSNPGLAGAHEQFF. The complete variable domain, with remaining parts taken from reference TRBV5-6 and TRBJ2-1, reads DAGVTQSPTHLIKTRGQQVTLRCSPKSGHDTVSWYQQALGQGPQFIFQYYEEEERQRGNFPDRFSGHQFPNYSSELNVNALLLGDSALYLCASSSNPGLAGAHEQFFGPGTRLTVL.

The V gene is TRBV28, the J gene TRBJ1-5, with TRBD1 as a possible D gene (6 bases). Germline V gene data show CDR1 as MDHEN and CDR2 as SYDVKM. The V end lost 7 bases, the J end lost 4 bases, and 14 bases lay between the germline ends. This CDR3 spans 14 amino acids. CDR3 coding DNA: TGTGCCAGCAAGGGTTGGGACATGAATCAGCCCCAGCATTTT. Translated, it gives CASKGWDMNQPQHF. Based on the CDR3 plus reference TRBV28 and TRBJ1-5, the full variable domain is DVKVTQSSRYLVKRTGEKVFLECVQDMDHENMFWYRQDPGLGLRLIYFSYDVKMKEKGDIPEGYSVSREKKERFSLILESASTNQTSMYLCASKGWDMNQPQHFGDGTRLSIL.

This clonotype was counted at least ten times. The genes are TRBV7-2 and TRBJ2-1; 15 bases line up with TRBD2. The CDR3 sequence is 17 residues long. Trimming cost V 11 bases and J 1 base; bases outside gene matches: 9. Germline CDR1 SGHTA, CDR2 FQGNSA. CDR3 region: CASEGLAGGTSYNEQFF. CDR3 coding DNA: TGTGCCTCCGAGGGACTAGCGGGAGGAACGTCCTACAATGAGCAGTTCTTC.

In its sample, this clonotype was seen a few times. This chain connects TRBV13 to TRBJ2-7; maybe TRBD1 (5 bases). The CDR3 has 13 residues. Germline V gene sequence: CDR1 PRHDT, CDR2 FYEKMQ (reference sequence). The V and J ends lost 5 bases and 6 bases respectively, with 14 bases between them. CDR3 sequence reads: CASSKPGQGEQYF. In nucleotides, the CDR3 is TGTGCCAGCAGCAAACCAGGGCAAGGCGAGCAGTACTTC.

This chain uses TRBV6-1 with TRBJ2-1, with TRBD2 matching 12 bases. This CDR3 comprises 16 residues. V lost 6 bases, J lost 8 bases, and 11 bases stayed unmatched. CDR1 is MNHNS, CDR2 SASEGT, per germline. The CDR3 here is CASRGPRLAGVHEQFF. CDR3 nucleotide sequence: TGTGCCAGCAGGGGGCCCCGACTAGCGGGAGTCCATGAGCAGTTCTTC.

A few counts support this clonotype. The chain employs TRBV24-1 and TRBJ2-5, with D perhaps TRBD1 (6 bases). Trimming pared 11 bases from V and 3 bases from J, leaving 18 bases between. Germline V lookup: CDR1 KGHDR, CDR2 SFDVKD. The CDR3 spans 14 residues. The CDR3 DNA reads TGTGCCAGCGCACCCCGGGACACGGAAGAGACCCAGTACTTC. Its translation: CASAPRDTEETQYF.

This clonotype has at least ten counts. The J gene is TRBJ1-2, the V gene TRBV6-1, with 8 bases that match TRBD1. CDR3 size: 14 residues. Germline V gives CDR1 MNHNS, CDR2 SASEGT. With 8 bases clipped from V and 4 bases from J, the junction kept 9 bases outside the gene matches. The CDR3 is CASQYQGTGYGYTF. The DNA of the CDR3 is TGTGCCAGCCAATATCAAGGGACAGGCTATGGCTACACCTTC.

The V and J genes are TRBV28 and TRBJ1-2; perhaps TRBD1 as D (5 bases). Germline V gene lookup returns CDR1 MDHEN and CDR2 SYDVKM. CDR3 length: 14 residues. V lost 3 bases and J lost 7, with 15 bases in between. The CDR3 DNA reads as TGTGCCAGCAGTTTCCTTTCGACAGCAGCTGGCTACACCTTC. Protein: CASSFLSTAAGYTF.

This chain connects TRBV6-2 or TRBV6-3 to TRBJ2-1; no firm D call. In germline, CDR1 is MNHEY, CDR2 SVGEGT. Trimming pared 0 bases from V and 4 bases from J, leaving 16 bases between. CDR3 size: 17 residues. The CDR3, as DNA: TGTGCCAGCAGTTACTCGGGTCCGGTCGCAGCTTACAATGAGCAGTTCTTC. Amino acid sequence: CASSYSGPVAAYNEQFF.

In its sample, this clonotype was seen a few times. The chain combines TRBV18 with TRBJ1-1, with D perhaps TRBD1 (6 bases). Germline loops: CDR1 KGHSH, CDR2 LQKENI. Trimming pared 0 bases from V and 1 base from J, leaving 18 bases between. This CDR3 contains 18 residues. DNA of the CDR3: TGTGCCAGCTCACCACCGCAGGGGAGGGGCATTCCGAACACTGAAGCTTTCTTT. Amino acid sequence: CASSPPQGRGIPNTEAFF.

CDR3 DNA sequence: TGTGCCAGCAAGGAGCGCTCTGGGGCCAACGTCCTGACTTTC. Its protein is CASKERSGANVLTF. This chain uses TRBV6-1 with TRBJ2-6; the D is unclear. Germline V lookup: CDR1 MNHNS, CDR2 SASEGT. V was clipped by 7 bases and J by 0 bases, with 7 bases between them. The CDR3 is 14 residues long.

The chain has TRBV24-1 and TRBJ1-1; D gene uncertain. Trimming removed 5 bases from V and 1 base from J, with 7 bases in between. Germline lookup yields CDR1 KGHDR and CDR2 SFDVKD. The CDR3 totals 13 residues. The CDR3 DNA follows: TGTGCCACCAGTGCTGGATCGAACACTGAAGCTTTCTTT. Encoded protein: CATSAGSNTEAFF.

This clonotype was detected many times. The V gene is TRBV12-3 or TRBV12-4, the J gene TRBJ1-1; possible D gene TRBD1, 6 bases. The CDR3 has 14 amino acids. Trimming removed 6 bases from V and 2 bases from J, with 13 bases in between. CDR3 sequence reads: CASRTTGQNTEAFF. The CDR3 DNA is TGTGCCAGCAGAACGACAGGACAAAACACTGAAGCTTTCTTT.

The J gene is TRBJ2-7, the V gene TRBV12-3 or TRBV12-4, with D possibly being TRBD1 (8 bases). V lost 5 bases and J 3 bases, leaving 14 bases between the germline ends. The CDR3 spans 14 residues. CDR3 region: CASSPQGGFYEQYF. CDR3 coding DNA: TGTGCCAGCAGTCCACAGGGGGGGTTCTACGAGCAGTACTTC.

The genes are TRBV9 and TRBJ1-3; no clear D gene. V lost 0 bases, J lost 2 bases, and 3 bases lay in between. Germline V lookup: CDR1 SGDLS, CDR2 YYNGEE. The CDR3 spans 13 residues. CDR3 sequence (DNA): TGTGCCAGCAGCGTAGAAGCTGGAAACACCATATATTTT. Amino acids: CASSVEAGNTIYF.